The T cell receptor beta chain under discussion was sequenced for a study of vaccination and CD4 T cells after COVID-19. The Oncomine TCR Beta short-read assay sequenced DNA from cultured CD4+ T cells. From the PCR reads, TCRdb called clonotypes with MiXCR, one entry per CDR3 protein. The sample yields over 10,000 distinct CDR3 sequences, under 80% seen once. CDR3 length: 16 amino acids. The V end was cut by 5 bases, the J end by 3 bases, with 16 bases between. The germline gives CDR1 SEHNR, CDR2 FQNEAQ (reference sequence). Indicated treatment: roughly 11-day PBMC culture with coronavirus spike peptide pools or control peptides (ViraFEST assay). This clonotype is medium-sized (0.01 to 0.1%). Antigen: not known.

This TCR was recovered from a human donor who had recovered from COVID-19. The genes are TRBV7-9 and TRBJ2-2, with D possibly called TRBD1 or TRBD2 (6 bases each). The material sequenced was CD4+ T cells from blood, cultured in vitro. CDR3 sequence (DNA): TGTGCCAGCAGCCCCCCGGGGGCCGAGGACACCGGGGAGCTGTTTTTT. Amino acid sequence: CASSPPGAEDTGELFF. The variable domain in full, completed from reference TRBV7-9 and TRBJ2-2, reads DTGVSQNPRHKITKRGQNVTFRCDPISEHNRLYWYRQTLGQGPEFLTYFQNEAQLEKSRLLSDRFSAERPKGSFSTLEIQRTEQGDSAMYLCASSPPGAEDTGELFFGEGSRLTVL.